This passage covers 27 T cell receptor beta chains from one sample sequenced in a study of beta chain features in type 1 diabetes. Since all of the isolated RNA was reverse transcribed, expressed TCRB transcripts were what got sequenced. Sequencing was performed with immunoSEQ multiplex PCR; in TCRdb, only in-frame clones are kept and a portion is missing. The sample yields about 350,000 clones, around 20% seen once. The sequenced material came from naive CD4+ T cells from blood. The origin of the receptors is a young woman in good health.

This clone was counted a few times. The chain has TRBV10-3 and TRBJ2-2; 9 bases map to TRBD1. The V gene end was trimmed by 4 bases and the J gene end by 7 bases; junction bases not matched to a gene: 1. CDR1 and CDR2 from the germline V gene are ENHRY and SYGVKD. This CDR3 comprises 13 residues. CDR3 nucleotide sequence: TGTGCCATCAGTGCGGGACAGGGCGGGGAGCTGTTTTTT. It is translated as CAISAGQGGELFF.

The chain has TRBV2 and TRBJ2-2; D unresolved. Trimming pared 3 bases from V and 4 bases from J, leaving 6 bases between. The CDR3 extends over 13 amino acids. Germline V lookup: CDR1 SNHLY, CDR2 FYNNEI. CDR3 nucleotides: TGTGCCAGCAGTGACCGCGGCACCGGGGAGCTGTTTTTT. It specifies CASSDRGTGELFF.

This clone was counted between two and nine times. The genes are TRBV29-1 and TRBJ1-2; 10 bases align to TRBD1. This CDR3 has 16 residues. The germline V gene has CDR1 SQVTM and CDR2 ANQGSEA. V lost 4 bases to trimming and J lost 8 bases; unmatched junction nucleotides: 16. The CDR3 loop reads CSVAPTRQGASGGYTF. CDR3 nucleotides: TGCAGCGTTGCCCCTACTCGACAGGGGGCATCGGGCGGCTACACCTTC.

CDR3 amino acids: CASSLGPAQETQYF. Written as DNA, the CDR3 is TGTGCCAGCAGCTTAGGGCCTGCACAAGAGACCCAGTACTTC. The chain couples TRBV7-9 to TRBJ2-5; D not certain. CDR1 is SEHNR and CDR2 is FQNEAQ in the germline V gene (reference sequence). With 1 base removed from V and 2 bases from J, the gap between germline ends came to 8 bases. The CDR3 has 14 amino acids.

This chain joins TRBV6-5 and TRBJ2-3; weak D call: TRBD1 (6 bases). V shed 5 bases and J shed 6 bases, with 9 bases lying between them. The CDR3 consists of 12 residues. CDR1 is MNHEY and CDR2 is SVGAGI in the germline V gene. The chain's CDR3 is CASSGQRDTQYF. The CDR3 DNA reads as TGTGCCAGCAGTGGACAGCGCGATACGCAGTATTTT.

This clone was detected only a few times. V gene TRBV4-1 combines with J gene TRBJ2-3; a possible D gene is TRBD1 (6 bases). This CDR3 has 18 residues. The V and J ends lost 0 bases and 2 bases respectively, with 18 bases between them. Per germline, CDR1 MGHRA and CDR2 YSYEKL. CDR3 sequence reads: CASSQDSPIQGVTDTQYF. DNA for the CDR3: TGCGCCAGCAGCCAAGATAGCCCTATACAGGGTGTCACAGATACGCAGTATTTT.

The rearrangement uses TRBV7-9 and TRBJ2-3; unclear D gene. Germline V gene sequence: CDR1 SEHNR, CDR2 FQNEAQ (reference sequence). The V end lost 5 bases, the J end lost 0 bases, and 9 bases lay between the germline ends. The CDR3 contains 14 residues. CDR3 sequence: CASSRAGSTDTQYF. CDR3 sequence (DNA): TGTGCCAGCAGCCGCGCCGGTAGCACAGATACGCAGTATTTT.

This clone has just a few counts. The chain carries TRBV29-1 and TRBJ2-5, with D hard to call. Germline CDR1 is SQVTM and CDR2 is ANQGSEA. This CDR3 is 15 amino acids long. V lost 1 base and J lost 2, with 14 bases in between. The CDR3 loop is CSVEASRSIQETQYF. CDR3 nucleotides: TGCAGCGTTGAAGCCTCCCGGAGCATACAAGAGACCCAGTACTTC.

The chain employs TRBV2 and TRBJ2-1; D not certain. This CDR3 comprises 10 residues. CDR1 and CDR2 from the germline V gene are SNHLY and FYNNEI. V lost 3 bases to trimming and J lost 15 bases, with 9 bases between them. CDR3 nucleotide sequence: TGTGCCAGCAGTGAGGAGTTGCGGTTCTTC. Amino acid sequence: CASSEELRFF. The whole variable domain, filled in from reference TRBV2 and TRBJ2-1, reads EPEVTQTPSHQVTQMGQEVILRCVPISNHLYFYWYRQILGQKVEFLVSFYNNEISEKSEIFDDQFSVERPDGSNFTLKIRSTKLEDSAMYFCASSEELRFFGPGTRLTVL.

The chain is built from TRBV18 and TRBJ1-5; 9 bases line up with TRBD1. The CDR3 consists of 15 residues. The junction had 2 bases not matched to a gene; V was cut back by 3 bases and J by 2 bases. Germline V gene sequence: CDR1 KGHSH, CDR2 LQKENI. The CDR3 coding sequence is TGTGCCAGCTCACCCCGGGACAGGGGCAATCAGCCCCAGCATTTT. This sequence encodes CASSPRDRGNQPQHF.

In regard to this clone: At the DNA level, this CDR3 is encoded by other sequences in the same sample as well. The genes are TRBV5-1 and TRBJ2-1, with D hard to call. The CDR3 is 11 amino acids. Germline values: CDR1 SGHRS, CDR2 YFSETQ. V was trimmed by 0 bases and J by 7 bases, leaving 2 bases between them. The CDR3 loop is CASSLANEQFF. The CDR3 nucleotides read TGCGCCAGCAGCTTGGCTAATGAGCAGTTCTTC.

The chain combines TRBV28 with TRBJ2-5, with 12 bases identical to TRBD2. The CDR3 runs to 17 residues. Trimming took 4 bases from V and 6 from J; bases not matched to a gene: 12. In germline, CDR1 is MDHEN, CDR2 SYDVKM. The CDR3 DNA sequence: TGTGCCAGCAGTTCCTCCTCTAGCGGGGGGGCCGGGAAGACCCAGTACTTC. It encodes CASSSSSSGGAGKTQYF.

The genes are TRBV9 and TRBJ1-1; possible D gene TRBD1, 5 bases. The CDR3 sequence is 12 residues long. Trimming left V 3 bases short and J 4 bases short, with 7 bases between. Germline V CDR1 and CDR2: SGDLS, YYNGEE. This CDR3 reads CASSAQGTEAFF. The CDR3 region has the DNA TGTGCCAGCAGCGCCCAGGGCACTGAAGCTTTCTTT.

This clone was seen more than once but under ten times. The chain combines TRBV5-4 with TRBJ2-1; 9 bases are a match to TRBD2. V shed 2 bases, J shed 4 bases, and the junction held 4 bases outside the gene matches. The CDR3 is 15 amino acids. CDR1 is SGHNT, CDR2 YYREEE, per germline (reference sequence). The CDR3 reads CASSFGGREYNEQFF. CDR3 DNA sequence: TGTGCCAGCAGCTTTGGCGGGAGGGAGTACAATGAGCAGTTCTTC. Full variable domain (remainder filled in from reference TRBV5-4 and TRBJ2-1): ETGVTQSPTHLIKTRGQQVTLRCSSQSGHNTVSWYQQALGQGPQFIFQYYREEENGRGNFPPRFSGLQFPNYSSELNVNALELDDSALYLCASSFGGREYNEQFFGPGTRLTVL.

The chain employs TRBV29-1 and TRBJ2-1, with 7 bases lining up with TRBD2. The CDR3 consists of 16 residues. Germline-derived CDR1 and CDR2 are SQVTM and ANQGSEA. Germline trimming cut 4 bases from V and 7 bases from J; bases unmatched to any gene: 16. The CDR3 DNA reads TGCAGCGTTGGTTACGGGACTACCCGTTTGGGAAATGAGCAGTTCTTC. Amino acid sequence: CSVGYGTTRLGNEQFF.

The chain couples TRBV5-1 to TRBJ2-1, with D possibly matching TRBD1 (6 bases). V was pared by 0 bases and J by 6 bases, with 13 bases between. In germline, CDR1 is SGHRS, CDR2 YFSETQ. This CDR3 has 15 residues. CDR3 nucleotides: TGCGCCAGCAGCTTGGTACTCAGGGGCGGCAATGAGCAGTTCTTC. It encodes CASSLVLRGGNEQFF.

This chain links TRBV6-5 with TRBJ1-2; 9 bases line up with TRBD1. V gave up 5 bases and J gave up 2 bases; unmatched junction bases: 3. The V gene's germline CDR1 is MNHEY and CDR2 SVGAGI. There are 14 residues in the CDR3. The CDR3 region has the DNA TGTGCCAGCAGTCGGGACAGGGTAAACTATGGCTACACCTTC. Encoded protein: CASSRDRVNYGYTF.

The rearrangement uses TRBV27 and TRBJ1-5; 7 bases line up with TRBD1. This CDR3 has 14 residues. The trim removed 6 bases at V and 6 bases at J, leaving 8 bases unmatched. The germline V gene encodes CDR1 MNHEY and CDR2 SMNVEV (reference sequence). CDR3 loop: CASRNRGSGQPQHF. CDR3 coding DNA: TGTGCCAGCAGGAACAGGGGATCAGGTCAGCCCCAGCATTTT.

CDR3 residues: CASSALAGGPDTQYF. The CDR3 DNA reads as TGTGCCAGCAGTGCTCTAGCGGGGGGGCCAGATACGCAGTATTTT. The chain joins TRBV27 to TRBJ2-3, with TRBD2 matching 12 bases. The CDR3 is 15 amino acids. Germline-derived CDR1 and CDR2 are MNHEY and SMNVEV (reference sequence). Losses at the gene ends were 5 bases for V and 4 bases for J; bases not matched to a gene: 4.

The chain combines TRBV11-3 with TRBJ2-1; the match to TRBD2 covers 7 bases. V lost 4 bases and J lost 3; bases outside the gene matches: 6. CDR1 SGHNT and CDR2 YENEEA come from the germline V gene. The CDR3 sequence is 15 residues long. This CDR3 is CASSSSSGNYNEQFF. CDR3 coding DNA: TGTGCCAGCAGCTCGTCCAGCGGGAACTACAATGAGCAGTTCTTC.

The gene calls are TRBV25-1 and TRBJ2-4; no clear D gene. The CDR3 runs 11 residues. Germline assignment: CDR1 MGHDK and CDR2 SYGVNS. Trimming took off 5 bases at V and 5 bases at J, with 4 bases between the two ends. The CDR3 coding sequence is TGTGCCAGCAGTATAGAAAACATTCAGTACTTC. It translates to CASSIENIQYF. Supplemented by reference TRBV25-1 and TRBJ2-4, the full variable domain reads EADIYQTPRYLVIGTGKKITLECSQTMGHDKMYWYQQDPGMELHLIHYSYGVNSTEKGDLSSESTVSRIRTEHFPLTLESARPSHTSQYLCASSIENIQYFGAGTRLSVL.

The CDR3 sequence: CASSQGGQGDYGYTF. Written as DNA, the CDR3 is TGCGCCAGCAGTCAGGGGGGACAGGGTGACTATGGCTACACCTTC. This sequence joins TRBV23-1 and TRBJ1-2; 9 bases agree with TRBD1. TRBV23-1 is recorded as an ORF, its role being uncertain. V dropped 3 bases and J dropped 3; count of bases not matched to a gene: 5. The CDR3 is 15 amino acids.

This clone was detected a few times. This chain connects TRBV25-1 to TRBJ1-6; tentatively, D is TRBD1 (5 bases). CDR3 length equals 15 residues. Per germline, CDR1 MGHDK and CDR2 SYGVNS. The ends were cut back, 3 bases at V and 12 bases at J, with 18 bases in the middle. CDR3 sequence: CASSEVSAQGGPLHF. In nucleotides, the CDR3 is TGTGCCAGCAGTGAGGTATCGGCCCAGGGAGGACCCCTCCACTTT.

The J gene is TRBJ2-5, the V gene TRBV30; perhaps TRBD2 as D (6 bases). CDR1 is GTSNPN and CDR2 is SVGIG in the germline V gene (reference sequence). V was cut by 3 bases and J by 2 bases, with 16 bases left in between. This CDR3 region has 15 residues. The CDR3 loop is CAWSPDRRGQETQYF. As DNA, the CDR3 is TGTGCCTGGAGCCCTGACCGGAGGGGACAAGAGACCCAGTACTTC.

The V and J genes are TRBV7-9 and TRBJ1-5, with D uncertain. Per the germline V gene, CDR1 is SEHNR and CDR2 is FQNEAQ (reference sequence). This CDR3 has 17 amino acids. V was cut by 5 bases and J by 0 bases, with 17 bases left in between. DNA for the CDR3: TGTGCCAGCAGCGATAAAGACGGAGTCTATAGCAATCAGCCCCAGCATTTT. This translates into CASSDKDGVYSNQPQHF.

The chain combines TRBV4-1 with TRBJ2-7; TRBD1 agrees at 8 bases. This CDR3 is 16 amino acids long. The V gene end was trimmed by 1 base and the J gene end by 7 bases; junction bases not matched to a gene: 12. Germline values: CDR1 MGHRA, CDR2 YSYEKL. The CDR3 DNA is TGCGCCAGCAGCCAAGCTCCAAAGGACAGGGAGCGGGAGCAGTACTTC. It specifies CASSQAPKDREREQYF.

Only a few counts were recorded for this clone. The V gene is TRBV12-5, the J gene TRBJ2-5; 9 nucleotides line up with TRBD1. The CDR3 is 14 residues long. CDR1 LGHNT and CDR2 FRNRAP come from the germline V gene. V shed 3 bases, J shed 5 bases, and the junction held 4 bases outside the gene matches. The CDR3, as DNA: TGTGCTAGTGGTTTACAGGGGGCGCGGGAGACCCAGTACTTC. Protein: CASGLQGARETQYF.